A single sample gave rise to the 14 T cell receptor beta chains below, sequenced in a study of control samples from healthy donors and cancer patients. Measured with immunoSEQ multiplex PCR; TCRdb has only the in-frame clones, and not every one. The table includes 90,000 to 130,000 clones, almost 85% detected once. Sequences were obtained from blood. These receptors all stem from a man between 18 and 35 years old in good health.

The J gene is TRBJ2-1, the V gene TRBV4-2, with TRBD2 matching over 16 bases. This CDR3 has 20 amino acids. The V gene end was trimmed by 5 bases and the J gene end by 2 bases; junction bases not matched to a gene: 12. The germline V gene has CDR1 LGHNA and CDR2 YNFKEQ. CDR3 in amino acids: CASSFRPGLAGGRPYNEQFF. The CDR3 nucleotides read TGTGCCAGCAGCTTTCGCCCGGGACTAGCGGGGGGGCGTCCCTACAATGAGCAGTTCTTC.

This chain links TRBV3-1 (or the pseudogene TRBV3-2) with TRBJ1-6, with TRBD1 identical over 8 bases. Unmatched junction bases numbered 3, after V lost 4 bases and J lost 7 bases. The V gene's germline CDR1 is LGHDT and CDR2 YNNKEL (reference sequence). CDR3 length equals 14 residues. CDR3 sequence (DNA): TGTGCCAGCAGCCGGACAGGGACAAATTCACCCCTCCACTTT. Protein sequence: CASSRTGTNSPLHF.

This chain links TRBV6-5 with TRBJ2-1; TRBD2 matches 8 bases. Germline assignment: CDR1 MNHEY and CDR2 SVGAGI. The junction had 6 bases not matched to a gene; V was cut back by 0 bases and J by 5 bases. This CDR3 is 16 amino acids long. CDR3 nucleotides: TGTGCCAGCAGTTACTCCCTAGCGGGTAGGAACAATGAGCAGTTCTTC. Its protein is CASSYSLAGRNNEQFF.

The rearrangement links TRBV5-1 to TRBJ1-3; 9 bases line up with TRBD1. Per the germline V gene, CDR1 is SGHRS and CDR2 is YFSETQ. The CDR3 is made up of 17 amino acids. Germline trimming cut 4 bases from V and 0 bases from J; bases unmatched to any gene: 8. The CDR3 nucleotides read TGCGCCAGCAGCCCCCCCGGGACAGGGCTCTCTGGAAACACCATATATTTT. Translation gives CASSPPGTGLSGNTIYF.

The chain recombines TRBV6-6 with TRBJ1-4; D is uncertain. The CDR3 runs 15 residues. The germline V and J ends were trimmed by 5 bases and 7 bases, with 17 bases remaining between them. Germline lookup yields CDR1 MNHNY and CDR2 SVGAGI (reference sequence). The CDR3 loop is CASSLDRVYVEKLFF. CDR3 DNA: TGTGCCAGCAGTCTGGATCGGGTTTATGTTGAAAAACTGTTTTTT.

This sequence joins TRBV19 and TRBJ1-6, with D tentatively TRBD1 (6 bases). Trimming pared 7 bases from V and 10 bases from J, leaving 20 bases between. Germline assignment: CDR1 LNHDA and CDR2 SQIVND (reference sequence). The CDR3 runs to 15 residues. The CDR3 sequence is CASKGEESRGSPLHF. CDR3 nucleotide sequence: TGTGCCAGTAAGGGGGAGGAGTCGAGGGGATCACCCCTCCACTTT.

V is TRBV30 and J is TRBJ2-2, with D unresolved. Trimming cost V 1 base and J 5 bases, with 8 bases left between them. From germline, CDR1 is GTSNPN and CDR2 SVGIG (reference sequence). This CDR3 is built from 13 residues. In DNA, the CDR3 is TGTGCCTGGAGTGGAACCTGGACCGGGGAGCTGTTTTTT. It specifies CAWSGTWTGELFF. Filled out from reference TRBV30 and TRBJ2-2, the complete variable domain reads SQTIHQWPATLVQPVGSPLSLECTVEGTSNPNLYWYRQAAGRGLQLLFYSVGIGQISSEVPQNLSASRPQDRQFILSSKKLLLSDSGFYLCAWSGTWTGELFFGEGSRLTVL.

The V call is TRBV6-2 or TRBV6-3, the J call TRBJ1-2, with TRBD1 matching over 8 bases. The CDR3 loop spans 15 amino acids. Per germline, CDR1 MNHEY and CDR2 SVGEGT. With 6 bases clipped from V and 7 bases from J, the junction kept 13 bases outside the gene matches. The CDR3 spells CASSDTGGAVFGYTF. Written as DNA, the CDR3 is TGTGCCAGCAGCGATACAGGGGGTGCGGTGTTTGGCTACACCTTC.

This clone was detected only once. The genes are TRBV7-9 and TRBJ1-2; D call uncertain. CDR1 SEHNR and CDR2 FQNEAQ come from the germline V gene (reference sequence). This CDR3 comprises 13 residues. V lost 1 base and J lost 0, with 3 bases in between. CDR3 bases: TGTGCCAGCAGCTTAGGAGCTAACTATGGCTACACCTTC. Its protein is CASSLGANYGYTF.

The rearrangement uses TRBV6-1 and TRBJ1-2; D remains unclear. CDR1 MNHNS and CDR2 SASEGT come from the germline V gene. With 1 base removed from V and 0 bases from J, the gap between germline ends came to 12 bases. The CDR3 runs 16 residues. CDR3 region: CASSEGVGEPNYGYTF. The CDR3 DNA reads as TGTGCCAGCAGTGAAGGGGTGGGAGAGCCTAACTATGGCTACACCTTC.

J is TRBJ2-5 and V is TRBV7-2, with D unresolved. The CDR3 contains 14 residues. The ends were cut back, 5 bases at V and 7 bases at J, with 17 bases in the middle. In germline, CDR1 is SGHTA, CDR2 FQGNSA. CDR3 region: CASSPRSAIGTQYF. Written as DNA, the CDR3 is TGTGCCAGCAGCCCCAGGTCAGCGATCGGGACCCAGTACTTC.

This clone was found many times. The chain has TRBV28 and TRBJ2-7; 7 bases are a match to TRBD1. The CDR3 runs to 15 residues. V dropped 2 bases and J dropped 1; count of bases not matched to a gene: 5. The germline V gene has CDR1 MDHEN and CDR2 SYDVKM. The CDR3 DNA reads TGTGCCAGCAGTTTAGCGGCAGGGGGATCCTACGAGCAGTACTTC. Translated: CASSLAAGGSYEQYF.

This chain links TRBV19 with TRBJ2-1; 7 bases match TRBD1. Per the germline V gene, CDR1 is LNHDA and CDR2 is SQIVND (reference sequence). The CDR3 spans 14 residues. V dropped 5 bases and J dropped 10; count of bases not matched to a gene: 11. The DNA of the CDR3 is TGTGCCAGTAGTCGCGAGACAGGGCGAATCGAGCAGTTCTTC. Translating it yields CASSRETGRIEQFF. Combining the CDR3 with reference TRBV19 and TRBJ2-1 gives the whole variable domain DGGITQSPKYLFRKEGQNVTLSCEQNLNHDAMYWYRQDPGQGLRLIYYSQIVNDFQKGDIAEGYSVSREKKESFPLTVTSAQKNPTAFYLCASSRETGRIEQFFGPGTRLTVL.

The chain joins TRBV6-5 to TRBJ1-1; D not resolved. CDR3 length equals 14 residues. V was clipped by 4 bases and J by 1 base, with 10 bases between them. The germline V gene encodes CDR1 MNHEY and CDR2 SVGAGI. CDR3: CASSLSQPNTEAFF. CDR3 bases: TGTGCCAGCAGTTTGTCCCAGCCGAACACTGAAGCTTTCTTT.